This TCR beta chain was documented in a study of regulatory T cells in long-lasting Graves disease. Library construction for TCR beta used iRepertoire HTBI primers and Arm-PCR of CDR3 regions. TCRdb ran MiXCR on the multiplex PCR reads and lists one entry per CDR3 protein. This sample yields about 310,000 distinct CDR3 sequences, of which 18% are seen a single time; approximately 35% belongs to the top ten. The CDR3 spans 16 residues. V was cut by 4 bases and J by 4 bases, with 21 bases left in between. CDR1 SGHRS and CDR2 YFSETQ come from the germline V gene. This clonotype was seen at least ten times. Described time point: newly diagnosed GD, antithyroid drugs for less than 3 months. PBMC RNA served as the TCR library source.

The origin of this receptor is a female donor with Graves disease. The sample was peripheral blood mononuclear cells (PBMCs), taken at new diagnosis, from a patient treated with antithyroid drugs. V and J are TRBV5-1 and TRBJ2-7; tentative D call: TRBD1 (5 bases). The DNA for the CDR3 is TGCGCCAGCAGCCATCCAGGGTCCTTCTCGGTATACGAGCAGTACTTC. It specifies CASSHPGSFSVYEQYF.